This TCR beta chain appears in the sequencing data of a study of human T cells and chemical hapten exposure. Overall study findings and caveats: There were significantly more large CDR3 similarity clusters among expanded TCRs than among controls.

The germline V gene has CDR1 DFQATT and CDR2 SNEGSKA (reference sequence). V was pared by 2 bases and J by 0 bases, with 10 bases between. This CDR3 spans 14 amino acids. The time point: patch test 1, 2 weeks after DPC sensitization. The treatment here: therapeutic diphenylcyclopropenone sensitization with weekly scalp DPC. This clonotype was counted ten times or more. Its specificity is not known. Individual cDNA molecules in this library carried unique molecular identifiers. Study processing details: Samples contained a median of approximately 100,000 TCRs, with a range of about 23,224 to 690,600. TCRdb recomputed calls from the RACE reads with MiXCR, one row per CDR3 protein. For this entry, the V and J calls and clone size follow TCRdb and not the study's own pipeline. This sample yields around 52,000 distinct CDR3 sequences, of which 9.3% are seen a single time; about an eighth belongs to the top ten.

Specimen: whole blood, collected in connection with sensitization to the hapten diphenylcyclopropenone (DPC). The J gene is TRBJ1-1, the V gene TRBV20-1; D uncertain. This clonotype was obtained from a woman in her thirties or forties with alopecia areata. Some clones in this sample may be carry-over from other donors' samples. In DNA, the CDR3 is TGCAGTGCTAGAAAGGGAGTTTTGAACACTGAAGCTTTCTTT. This translates into CSARKGVLNTEAFF.